This T cell receptor (beta chain) came from a study of cytomegalovirus exposure and HLA in healthy donors. At the level of the study: When roughly 420 donors were genotyped, approximately 81% of them were found to fall in the Caucasian-associated ancestry cluster.

General study points: Roughly uniform depth of sequencing across donors was assumed in presence/absence analyses. Later, an analysis showed that TCR beta chains associated with HLA were more clonally expanded than others that were equally common. An analysis done earlier found most TCR beta V segments productive about 90% or about 30% of the time.

Turning to this clone: What it binds is not known.

PCR employed 60 Vbeta and 13 Jbeta primers. Data came from immunoSEQ multiplex PCR; TCRdb stores just in-frame clones and leaves some out. The sample records about 120,000 clones, roughly 85% being singletons. The sample comprised PBMCs. The receptor's source is a man younger than 35 in good health and CMV-seropositive.

The CDR3 is CASTAGNTIYF. The CDR3 DNA sequence: TGCGCCAGCACAGCTGGAAACACCATATATTTT. The genes are TRBV5-1 and TRBJ1-3; no clear D. CDR3 length: 11 amino acids. V dropped 6 bases and J dropped 2 bases, with 3 bases sitting between them. CDR1 is SGHRS and CDR2 is YFSETQ in the germline V gene.